This TCR beta chain originates from a study of cytomegalovirus exposure and HLA in healthy donors. Primers: 60 Vbeta forward and 13 Jbeta reverse. Clones were read by immunoSEQ multiplex PCR, and TCRdb kept only the in-frame ones, dropping some. The table lists 100,000 or so clones, 70% to 80% of them singletons, with about 2.2% in the top ten. To note about this clone: Its target is not known.

Study conclusions and caveats: Later on, an analysis tied over 15,000 TCR beta sequences to HLA alleles at 0.05 false discovery rate.

CDR3 size: 14 residues. The V gene lost 2 bases and the J gene lost 4 bases, with 12 bases spanning the gap. Germline-derived CDR1 and CDR2 are SGHAT and FQDESV (reference sequence). The TCR comes from a man younger than 40 in good health and CMV-seronegative. The V and J genes are TRBV11-1 and TRBJ2-7; D possibly corresponds to TRBD2 (6 bases). Sequences were obtained from PBMCs. DNA for the CDR3: TGTGCCAGCAGCTTATTCGGGACTCATTACGAGCAGTACTTC. Translated, it gives CASSLFGTHYEQYF.